This T cell receptor (beta chain) was identified in a study of T cells expressing NK-cell markers. The CDR3 loop spans 15 amino acids. 5'RACE template switching with UMIs produced the TCR beta cDNA. One entry per CDR3 protein, without DNA, is what TCRdb gives after re-calling the 5' RACE reads. This listing includes about 460,000 distinct CDR3 sequences. The rearrangement joins TRBV12-3 or TRBV12-4 to TRBJ2-5; TCRdb's D gene call, TRBD2, goes unchecked for lack of DNA. The source is a woman aged 50 to 60 in good health. Sequenced sample: blood T cells: a sorted CD56 or NKG2C T cell subset, CD4+ or CD8+ T cells, or bulk PBMC T cells (not recorded which). CDR3 protein: CASSPPGLAIETQYF.